This TCR beta chain was identified in a study of T cells in Graves' hyperthyroidism and ophthalmopathy (dated by TCRdb to between 2019 and 2020). With regard to the full study: To identify TCR V-J signatures that set the groups apart, the researchers used a discovery cohort of 100 patients, made up of some 41 with Graves' ophthalmopathy and 57 with stable Graves' hyperthyroidism. Whether ophthalmopathy could be predicted prospectively was tested in an independent validation cohort made up of fewer than 20 hyperthyroidism patients plus 17 patients who later progressed to ophthalmopathy. The 100 discovery patients were randomly split 7:3 into training and test sets. In about 6 Graves' hyperthyroidism patients, the study also compared T-cell repertoires from thyroid tissue with T-cell repertoires from blood. After sampling, hyperthyroidism patients received methimazole starting at 30 mg daily, and ophthalmopathy patients received high-dose intravenous methylprednisolone. The paper reports TCR Vbeta CDR3 sequencing of more than 120 peripheral blood samples: around 41 ophthalmopathy, approximately 74 hyperthyroidism and around 17 progressor patients.

Points the paper makes about the study in general: Blood samples also contained most of the expanded thyroid clonotypes (frequency above 0.001), which suggests that blood repertoires may reflect thyroid immune responses. In validation, the model predicted progression to ophthalmopathy with approximately 69% sensitivity and approximately 72% specificity, a median of 6.5 months before onset. Sample size was not statistically predetermined, and blinding of investigators to group allocation was not performed. Ophthalmopathy was separated from stable hyperthyroidism by a 13 V-J signature model, with about 86% sensitivity and about 81% specificity obtained in cross-validation and 80%/75% obtained in testing.

A patient counted as having stable Graves' hyperthyroidism if no progression to ophthalmopathy occurred over 18 months of follow-up. Hyperthyroidism patients were newly diagnosed, with disease duration under 2 months, and aged 18 to 65 years. The study excluded patients with uncontrolled infections, other autoimmune diseases, pregnancy or lactation. Diagnoses were based on clinical symptoms, serum thyroxine and TRAb, thyroid ultrasound and orbital computed tomography. Total RNA was extracted using Trizol reagent, and RNA quality was assessed on an Agilent 2100 Bioanalyzer. About this clonotype: It lacks a known antigen. There are no base qualities to consult, and no much larger clone falls within one base.

The germline V gene encodes CDR1 LNHNV and CDR2 YYDKDF (reference sequence). For this chain, trimming is 3 bases at the V end and 4 bases at the J end, and the number of junction bases without a gene match is 3. Inclusive of the bounding cysteine and phenylalanine, the CDR3 is 14 residues long. Only the CDR3 DNA stays, 42 bases, in frame from base 1. The TCR beta CDR3 regions were amplified from the RNA transcripts. The first round of RT-PCR for the TCR CDR3 was performed with the HTBI primer set and the Qiagen OneStep RT-PCR kit. A second multiplex PCR round built the libraries, followed by size selection and purification. Paired-end sequencing of the libraries was performed with 100 bp reads on an Illumina HiSeq2000. Concerning the study's data processing: SOAPnuke was used to process the raw data, with reads discarded if the reads contained adapters or uncalled bases, had a mean Phred below 15, or lacked an exact constant-primer or identifier match. COPE v1.2.5 was used to merge the high-quality paired reads, and each unique nucleotide sequence was defined as a clonotype. MiTCR v1.1 was used to align the clonotypes against IMGT TRBV, TRBD and TRBJ reference segments. The analysis included only V-J combinations with a frequency above 0.0001, which together covered around 99% of the repertoires. A TCS score was defined as the ratio of F50 (clonal expansion) to E x V (chaos), with BLOSUM62-based TCRdist applied between CDR3 peptides within each V-J. Welch's t-statistics and random forest reduced just over 500 V-J features to 10 to 15, which were used in a naive Bayes classifier (R e1071). The Morisita-Horn index was used to measure how similar the thyroid and blood repertoires were. TCRdb trimmed the raw reads at Q25, called clones with MiXCR and kept productive beta chains. One record per CDR3 amino acid sequence lists the most common genes and DNA. TCRdb assigned the V and J calls; the authors' analysis was not used. The table for this sample lists around 580,000 distinct CDR3 sequences; around 42% of them were counted only once. The ten largest clones take up roughly 7.7% of the sample.

The chain uses TRBV15 and TRBJ2-7; 10 bases in the junction line up with TRBD1. The source of this sequence is a woman between 18 and 29 years old with Graves' hyperthyroidism. Sequenced: peripheral blood or thyroid tissue (not recorded which). The CDR3 reads as follows: CATSSQDRGYEQYF. In nucleotides, the sequence is TGTGCCACCAGCAGCCAGGACAGGGGGTACGAGCAGTACTTC.